A single sample is the source of the 25 T cell receptor beta chains below, sequenced in a study of blood T cell repertoires in COVID-19. Data came from immunoSEQ multiplex PCR; TCRdb stores just in-frame clones and leaves some out. This table has approximately 280,000 clones, almost 85% appearing once. The sample taken for sequencing was peripheral blood. These receptors came from a man between 50 and 59 years old with active or convalescent COVID-19.

The chain has TRBV12-3 or TRBV12-4 and TRBJ2-1, with D perhaps TRBD2 (5 bases). The CDR3 loop spans 13 amino acids. Trimming took off 5 bases at V and 15 bases at J, with 20 bases between the two ends. The CDR3 is CASSEALGVGRFF. CDR3 in DNA: TGTGCCAGCAGTGAAGCCCTGGGAGTAGGACGGTTCTTC.

The CDR3 nucleotides are TGCGCCAGCAGCTTTTCAGCGGGGAGCTCCTACAATGAGCAGTTCTTC. It is translated as CASSFSAGSSYNEQFF. The chain recombines TRBV5-1 with TRBJ2-1; 7 positions agree with TRBD2. Trimming took 2 bases from V and 0 from J; bases not matched to a gene: 5. Germline V gene sequence: CDR1 SGHRS, CDR2 YFSETQ. The length of the CDR3 is 16 residues.

The chain has TRBV18 and TRBJ1-1, with a tentative D call TRBD1 (6 bases). V shed 3 bases and J shed 1 base, with 9 bases lying between them. CDR1 and CDR2 from the germline V gene are KGHSH and LQKENI. The length of the CDR3 is 14 residues. CDR3 sequence reads: CASSPEQGNTEAFF. The CDR3 DNA follows: TGTGCCAGCTCACCGGAACAGGGGAACACTGAAGCTTTCTTT.

V and J are TRBV7-3 and TRBJ2-1, with D uncertain. The germline V gene has CDR1 SGHTA and CDR2 FQGTGA. The CDR3 has 13 residues. Deletions cut 5 bases from V and 5 bases from J, with 10 bases between. The DNA of the CDR3 is TGTGCCAGCAGCACCGACGGAGACAATGAGCAGTTCTTC. This sequence encodes CASSTDGDNEQFF.

The chain joins TRBV5-4 to TRBJ2-3; 7 bases fit TRBD2. J was trimmed by 0 bases and V by 0 bases; bases with no gene match: 10. The length of the CDR3 is 18 residues. The germline V gene encodes CDR1 SGHNT and CDR2 YYREEE (reference sequence). Here the CDR3 reads CASSLGPPGGTSTDTQYF. As DNA, the CDR3 is TGTGCCAGCAGCTTGGGGCCCCCGGGGGGAACTAGCACAGATACGCAGTATTTT.

The rearrangement joins TRBV5-1 to TRBJ2-7; TRBD2 aligns across 9 bases. Germline V gene data show CDR1 as SGHRS and CDR2 as YFSETQ. The J segment lost 4 bases and the V segment lost 6 bases, leaving 8 bases of the junction unmatched. This CDR3 is built from 14 residues. In nucleotides, the CDR3 is TGCGCCAGCACGCGGAGCGGGGGGATATACGAGCAGTACTTC. This encodes CASTRSGGIYEQYF.

The chain carries TRBV2 and TRBJ2-1; 9 bases fit TRBD2. The CDR3 is 12 amino acids. V lost 9 bases, J lost 9 bases, and 6 bases stayed unmatched. The germline V gene encodes CDR1 SNHLY and CDR2 FYNNEI. CDR3 nucleotide sequence: TGTGCCAGGAGGACTAGCGAGTTTGAGCAGTTCTTC. Protein product: CARRTSEFEQFF.

This chain links TRBV9 with TRBJ2-1; weak D call: TRBD1 (6 bases). CDR3 length: 15 amino acids. V was clipped by 0 bases and J by 4 bases, with 11 bases between them. CDR1 is SGDLS and CDR2 is YYNGEE in the germline V gene. The CDR3 DNA sequence: TGTGCCAGCAGCGTAGAGACAGGACCGTACAATGAGCAGTTCTTC. Translated: CASSVETGPYNEQFF.

The chain combines TRBV28 with TRBJ1-1; 10 bases map to TRBD1. The CDR3 is made up of 15 amino acids. Germline CDR1 MDHEN, CDR2 SYDVKM. The V segment lost 3 bases and the J segment 3 bases; nucleotides outside the gene matches: 4. The CDR3 protein is CASSFRDRGYTEAFF. DNA for the CDR3: TGTGCCAGCAGTTTCCGGGACAGGGGATACACTGAAGCTTTCTTT.

DNA for the CDR3: TGTGCCAGCAGCTTAGGGAGGGGGCGAGAGGGCACTGAAGCTTTCTTT. Translation: CASSLGRGREGTEAFF. V and J are TRBV7-2 and TRBJ1-1; 7 positions agree with TRBD1. The CDR3 is made up of 16 amino acids. Germline V lookup: CDR1 SGHTA, CDR2 FQGNSA. V was clipped by 1 base and J by 4 bases; unmatched bases: 9.

The chain uses TRBV18 and TRBJ2-3; 7 nucleotides align to TRBD1. V lost 5 bases, J lost 2 bases, and 7 bases stayed unmatched. The CDR3 has 15 residues. Per germline, CDR1 KGHSH and CDR2 LQKENI. As DNA, the CDR3 is TGTGCCAGCTCATCCCGGGACAGAGACACAGATACGCAGTATTTT. This codes for CASSSRDRDTDTQYF.

The V and J genes are TRBV10-1 and TRBJ2-7; D perhaps matches TRBD2 (5 bases). Trimming pared 4 bases from V and 7 bases from J, leaving 23 bases between. Germline loops: CDR1 WNHNN, CDR2 SYGVQD (reference sequence). There are 16 residues in the CDR3. Written as DNA, the CDR3 is TGCGCCAGCAGTGGACGGTGGCGGGTGCGGGTGCGGGAGCAGTACTTC. Amino acids: CASSGRWRVRVREQYF.

Of note for this clone: Other DNA sequences from this sample encode an identical CDR3 as well. The rearrangement joins TRBV15 to TRBJ1-2, with TRBD1 matching 8 bases. Trimming at V came to 3 bases and at J to 5 bases, leaving 8 bases not matched to a gene. Germline V gene data show CDR1 as LNHNV and CDR2 as YYDKDF (reference sequence). The CDR3 consists of 15 residues. The CDR3 nucleotides read TGTGCCACCAGCAGCAGGGGGCGGGGAGATTATGGCTACACCTTC. This sequence encodes CATSSRGRGDYGYTF. Combining the CDR3 with reference TRBV15 and TRBJ1-2 gives the whole variable domain DAMVIQNPRYQVTQFGKPVTLSCSQTLNHNVMYWYQQKSSQAPKLLFHYYDKDFNNEADTPDNFQSRRPNTSFCFLDIRSPGLGDTAMYLCATSSRGRGDYGYTFGSGTRLTVV.

The rearrangement joins TRBV19 to TRBJ1-2, with D hard to call. V was trimmed by 8 bases and J by 4 bases, leaving 11 bases between them. This CDR3 is built from 12 residues. In germline, CDR1 is LNHDA, CDR2 SQIVND (reference sequence). The CDR3 protein is CASERTGYGYTF. The CDR3 DNA sequence: TGTGCCAGTGAACGGACTGGCTATGGCTACACCTTC.

Only one count was recorded for this clone. The rearrangement links TRBV9 to TRBJ2-3; possible D gene TRBD1, 6 bases. The CDR3 covers 13 residues. Germline V gene data show CDR1 as SGDLS and CDR2 as YYNGEE. Trimming took off 6 bases at V and 5 bases at J, with 13 bases between the two ends. CDR3 loop: CASNSEGVDTQYF. The CDR3 DNA sequence: TGTGCCAGCAACTCCGAGGGGGTAGATACGCAGTATTTT.

In this sample, this clone turned up once. The chain joins TRBV7-2 to TRBJ2-3, with 7 bases lining up with TRBD2. Germline V lookup: CDR1 SGHTA, CDR2 FQGNSA. V trimming: 1 base; J trimming: 7 bases; junction bases outside the gene matches: 11. The CDR3 contains 16 residues. The CDR3 DNA reads as TGTGCCAGCAGCTTAGAAATGATGCGAGCGGGAAATACGCAGTATTTT. This sequence encodes CASSLEMMRAGNTQYF.

The gene calls are TRBV4-1 and TRBJ1-2; TRBD1 is a possible D gene (5 bases). This CDR3 has 17 residues. Germline CDR1 MGHRA, CDR2 YSYEKL. The ends were cut back, 3 bases at V and 3 bases at J, with 20 bases in the middle. The CDR3 DNA is TGCGCCAGCAGCCACGTACAGCAGGGTATTGGGGACTATGGCTACACCTTC. This gives the protein CASSHVQQGIGDYGYTF.

The chain uses TRBV30 and TRBJ2-5; D is unclear. The CDR3 is made up of 12 amino acids. V shed 1 base and J shed 5 bases, with 8 bases lying between them. Germline values: CDR1 GTSNPN, CDR2 SVGIG (reference sequence). This chain's CDR3 is CAWSALPETQYF. As DNA, the CDR3 is TGTGCCTGGAGTGCCCTTCCCGAGACCCAGTACTTC.

V gene TRBV7-6 combines with J gene TRBJ2-7; 8 positions agree with TRBD1. This CDR3 region has 14 residues. V lost 1 base and J lost 4; bases outside the gene matches: 3. Per germline, CDR1 SGHVS and CDR2 FNYEAQ. The CDR3 sequence: CASSLGQGAYEQYF. CDR3 in DNA: TGTGCCAGCAGCTTAGGGCAGGGGGCATACGAGCAGTACTTC.

The chain is built from TRBV4-1 and TRBJ2-1; a possible D gene is TRBD1 (6 bases). Trimming stripped 4 bases from V and 5 bases from J, with 24 bases between. Per germline, CDR1 MGHRA and CDR2 YSYEKL. The CDR3 has 18 residues. The CDR3 nucleotides read TGCGCCAGCAGCCCCCACGGCTTGGGGGCGAGTGGCGACAATGAGCAGTTCTTC. Translating gives CASSPHGLGASGDNEQFF.

This chain uses TRBV6-5 with TRBJ1-2, with D tentatively TRBD1 (6 bases). Germline V gives CDR1 MNHEY, CDR2 SVGAGI. The CDR3 is 14 amino acids. Between the trimmed V and J ends, which lost 6 bases and 2 bases, there was a span of 13 bases. In nucleotides, the CDR3 is TGTGCCAGCAGCCCACCAGGGGCAAACTATGGCTACACCTTC. The encoded protein is CASSPPGANYGYTF.

The J gene is TRBJ1-6, the V gene TRBV27; TRBD1 matches 8 bases. Germline lookup yields CDR1 MNHEY and CDR2 SMNVEV (reference sequence). The CDR3 is 17 residues long. The trim removed 0 bases at V and 7 bases at J, leaving 8 bases unmatched. This CDR3 is CASSLSRIQGANSPLHF. CDR3 bases: TGTGCCAGCAGTTTATCCCGTATTCAGGGGGCGAATTCACCCCTCCACTTT.

This clone has only one observation. The V gene is TRBV7-9, the J gene TRBJ2-1, with TRBD2 as a possible D gene (6 bases). Trimming removed 5 bases from V and 2 bases from J, with 13 bases in between. Germline-derived CDR1 and CDR2 are SEHNR and FQNEAQ (reference sequence). This CDR3 comprises 15 residues. The CDR3 DNA sequence: TGTGCCAGCAGCCCCCGGGACTCTCCCTACAATGAGCAGTTCTTC. Protein sequence: CASSPRDSPYNEQFF.

This clone was seen just once. CDR3 sequence (DNA): TGTGCCAGCAGTTACTCACGGGACAGCGCTGAGGTAATGCGCAATCAGCCCCAGCATTTT. Translating gives CASSYSRDSAEVMRNQPQHF. The V call is TRBV6-2 or TRBV6-3, the J call TRBJ1-5, with 7 positions matching TRBD1. The V segment lost 0 bases and the J segment 2 bases; nucleotides outside the gene matches: 16. The CDR3 has 20 amino acids. The germline CDR1 and CDR2 sequences are MNHEY and SVGEGT.

The rearrangement joins TRBV11-2 to TRBJ2-1, with 11 positions matching TRBD2. V shed 5 bases, J shed 8 bases, and the junction held 5 bases outside the gene matches. The CDR3 extends over 14 amino acids. Germline lookup yields CDR1 SGHAT and CDR2 FQNNGV. The CDR3 DNA is TGTGCCAGCAGCGGTAGCGGGAGGGTAGATGAGCAGTTCTTC. Translation: CASSGSGRVDEQFF.